What follows is one T cell receptor (beta chain) and its context. Its antigen remains unidentified. The data derive from a study of cytomegalovirus exposure and HLA in healthy donors. Whole-study results and caveats: Reports state that TCR beta sequences accurately predicted most subjects' HLA-A and HLA-B alleles. Altogether, about 160 TCR beta chains were recorded as cytomegalovirus-associated.

Primers: 60 Vbeta forward and 13 Jbeta reverse. Sequencing used immunoSEQ multiplex PCR; TCRdb keeps in-frame clones, though not all of them. Of about 140,000 clones in the sample, 68% were seen once. Germline V gene lookup returns CDR1 MDHEN and CDR2 SYDVKM. CDR3 length equals 15 residues. The V end lost 5 bases, the J end lost 4 bases, and 15 bases lay between the germline ends. The rearrangement joins TRBV28 to TRBJ1-3; the D is unclear. The sample consisted of PBMCs. This sequence originates from a man aged 25 to 40 in good health and CMV-seropositive. The CDR3 DNA reads TGTGCCAGCAGTCTAACCCAACTAACCGGAAACACCATATATTTT. Protein: CASSLTQLTGNTIYF. The complete variable domain, with remaining parts taken from reference TRBV28 and TRBJ1-3, reads DVKVTQSSRYLVKRTGEKVFLECVQDMDHENMFWYRQDPGLGLRLIYFSYDVKMKEKGDIPEGYSVSREKKERFSLILESASTNQTSMYLCASSLTQLTGNTIYFGEGSWLTVV.